Shown below are 25 T cell receptor beta chains from a single sample sequenced in a study of early T cells in non-severe SARS-CoV-2 infection. TCRdb reanalysed the 5' RACE reads using MiXCR and keeps one entry per CDR3 protein. The data contain 75,000 to 100,000 distinct CDR3 sequences, roughly 17% of them seen just once; the ten biggest clones take up roughly 1.3%. Sequenced input: whole blood. The receptors come from an adult who was a healthcare worker with PCR-confirmed SARS-CoV-2 infection or an uninfected control (not recorded which).

This clonotype occurred a few times. The V and J genes are TRBV9 and TRBJ2-1; TRBD2 aligns across 13 bases. Germline trimming cut 3 bases from V and 8 bases from J; bases unmatched to any gene: 8. Germline V CDR1 and CDR2: SGDLS, YYNGEE. The CDR3 spans 16 residues. The CDR3 sequence: CASSGRTSGSWDEQFF. CDR3 DNA sequence: TGTGCCAGCAGCGGAAGGACTAGCGGGAGTTGGGATGAGCAGTTCTTC.

This clonotype turned up a few times. The rearrangement joins TRBV12-3 or TRBV12-4 to TRBJ2-7; no reliable D call. With 4 bases removed from V and 3 bases from J, the gap between germline ends came to 19 bases. This CDR3 comprises 16 residues. The CDR3 nucleotides are TGTGCCAGCAGTTCACTCCCGATACATGGGTTCTACGAGCAGTACTTC. Translating gives CASSSLPIHGFYEQYF.

This clonotype came up a few times. The V call is TRBV9, the J call TRBJ1-2; 10 bases are a match to TRBD1. This CDR3 spans 13 amino acids. The germline V gene encodes CDR1 SGDLS and CDR2 YYNGEE. The V segment lost 0 bases and the J segment 9 bases; nucleotides outside the gene matches: 2. CDR3 loop: CASSVGQGARYTF. CDR3 nucleotide sequence: TGTGCCAGCAGCGTAGGACAGGGGGCTCGCTACACCTTC.

V gene TRBV3-1 combines with J gene TRBJ2-1; 8 bases line up with TRBD2. CDR3 length: 15 residues. Trimming at V came to 4 bases and at J to 4 bases, leaving 6 bases not matched to a gene. The germline gives CDR1 LGHDT, CDR2 YNNKEL (reference sequence). The CDR3 DNA sequence: TGTGCCAGCAGCCCTGCTACTAGCGGATACAATGAGCAGTTCTTC. Amino acids: CASSPATSGYNEQFF.

The chain recombines TRBV28 with TRBJ1-1; unclear D gene. The V and J ends lost 5 bases and 0 bases respectively, with 4 bases between them. Germline CDR1 and CDR2: MDHEN and SYDVKM. The CDR3 contains 12 residues. The CDR3 DNA reads TGTGCCAGCAGTACTCTGAACACTGAAGCTTTCTTT. Amino acid sequence: CASSTLNTEAFF.

The V and J genes are TRBV10-3 and TRBJ2-7, with 9 bases aligning to TRBD2. This CDR3 comprises 16 residues. Per the germline V gene, CDR1 is ENHRY and CDR2 is SYGVKD. The ends lost 6 bases at V and 3 bases at J; junction bases unmatched: 12. The CDR3 nucleotides read TGTGCCATCAGCGTCGCCGGGACTAGCCAGGTCTACGAGCAGTACTTC. Its translation: CAISVAGTSQVYEQYF.

The rearrangement links TRBV28 to TRBJ2-3; tentative D call: TRBD1 (6 bases). Germline CDR1 MDHEN, CDR2 SYDVKM. The CDR3 is made up of 15 amino acids. Trimming took 4 bases from V and 4 from J, leaving 15 bases between them. The CDR3 nucleotides are TGTGCCAGCAGTTCCCCGACAGGTAGCGCAGATACGCAGTATTTT. It specifies CASSSPTGSADTQYF.

This clonotype was observed at least ten times. The gene calls are TRBV20-1 and TRBJ2-1; 12 bases are a match to TRBD2. Germline trimming cut 7 bases from V and 5 bases from J; bases unmatched to any gene: 15. The CDR3 runs 17 residues. Germline V gene lookup returns CDR1 DFQATT and CDR2 SNEGSKA (reference sequence). CDR3 sequence (DNA): TGCAGTGGACGTCAGGTCTCTAGCGGGAGGGCCAACAATGAGCAGTTCTTC. Protein product: CSGRQVSSGRANNEQFF.

The table lists this clonotype with a few counts. The V call is TRBV28, the J call TRBJ1-3; D uncertain. CDR3 size: 13 residues. Germline CDR1 and CDR2: MDHEN and SYDVKM. Trimming took 3 bases from V and 9 from J, leaving 12 bases between them. The CDR3 loop is CASSLTKWGTIYF. In DNA form, the CDR3 reads TGTGCCAGCAGTTTGACCAAATGGGGCACCATATATTTT.

The rearrangement joins TRBV7-6 to TRBJ2-5; maybe TRBD2 (7 bases). CDR3 length: 16 amino acids. V lost 1 base to trimming and J lost 4 bases, with 16 bases between them. CDR1 and CDR2 (germline): SGHVS, FNYEAQ. The CDR3 reads CASSLVRGASGETQYF. The CDR3 DNA reads TGTGCCAGCAGCTTAGTAAGGGGGGCTAGCGGAGAGACCCAGTACTTC. The whole variable domain, remainder taken from reference TRBV7-6 and TRBJ2-5, is GAGVSQSPRYKVTKRGQDVALRCDPISGHVSLYWYRQALGQGPEFLTYFNYEAQQDKSGLPNDRFSAERPEGSISTLTIQRTEQRDSAMYRCASSLVRGASGETQYFGPGTRLLVL.

This clonotype was picked up many times. In DNA form, the CDR3 reads TGTGCCAGCAGTGAATTCCTCCACAACACAGATACGCAGTATTTT. The encoded protein is CASSEFLHNTDTQYF. The V gene is TRBV6-1, the J gene TRBJ2-3, with D uncertain. Germline V CDR1 and CDR2: MNHNS, SASEGT. The ends were cut back, 2 bases at V and 2 bases at J, with 11 bases in the middle. This CDR3 contains 15 residues.

V is TRBV29-1 and J is TRBJ2-4; 7 nucleotides line up with TRBD2. Per the germline V gene, CDR1 is SQVTM and CDR2 is ANQGSEA. V lost 6 bases, J lost 6 bases, and 11 bases stayed unmatched. The CDR3 consists of 14 residues. The CDR3 DNA sequence: TGCAGCGTCGAAAGACTAGCCCTAAGAAACATTCAGTACTTC. It translates to CSVERLALRNIQYF. Together with reference TRBV29-1 and TRBJ2-4, the CDR3 gives the full variable domain: SAVISQKPSRDICQRGTSLTIQCQVDSQVTMMFWYRQQPGQSLTLIATANQGSEATYESGFVIDKFPISRPNLTFSTLTVSNMSPEDSSIYLCSVERLALRNIQYFGAGTRLSVL.

This clonotype was detected ten times or more. This chain uses TRBV7-4 with TRBJ2-7; no clear D gene. The CDR3 has 14 residues. Germline V gives CDR1 SGHVT, CDR2 SQSDAQ. Trimming took off 5 bases at V and 1 base at J, with 12 bases between the two ends. CDR3 protein: CASSAFGESYEQYF. CDR3 nucleotide sequence: TGTGCCAGCAGCGCTTTTGGGGAATCCTACGAGCAGTACTTC.

The V gene is TRBV29-1, the J gene TRBJ2-5, with D unresolved. CDR3 length equals 12 residues. Germline CDR1 reads SQVTM; CDR2 reads ANQGSEA. Trimming stripped 4 bases from V and 2 bases from J, with 8 bases between. DNA for the CDR3: TGCAGCGTTGTCGAATTTCAAGAGACCCAGTACTTC. This translates into CSVVEFQETQYF.

This clonotype has just a few counts. This chain connects TRBV9 to TRBJ2-5; possible D gene TRBD2, 6 bases. The CDR3 consists of 14 residues. The V end lost 3 bases, the J end lost 3 bases, and 12 bases lay between the germline ends. Germline V gives CDR1 SGDLS, CDR2 YYNGEE. The CDR3 reads CASSETGLKETQYF. In DNA, the CDR3 is TGTGCCAGCAGCGAAACGGGACTCAAAGAGACCCAGTACTTC.

This clonotype came up many times. The chain uses TRBV20-1 and TRBJ2-5; possible D gene TRBD2, 6 bases. Per the germline V gene, CDR1 is DFQATT and CDR2 is SNEGSKA (reference sequence). The CDR3 has 15 residues. V dropped 2 bases and J dropped 4 bases, with 17 bases sitting between them. The chain's CDR3 is CSARRGSGGVETQYF. Written as DNA, the CDR3 is TGCAGTGCTAGAAGAGGTAGCGGAGGTGTAGAGACCCAGTACTTC.

This rearrangement joins TRBV12-3 or TRBV12-4 to TRBJ2-1; D remains unclear. Trimming shortened V by 5 bases and J by 10 bases, and 9 bases separated the two germline ends. The CDR3 totals 11 residues. CDR3: CASSPRTEQFF. CDR3 nucleotide sequence: TGTGCCAGCAGTCCTAGGACGGAGCAGTTCTTC.

This clonotype was detected a few times. The chain links TRBV6-2 or TRBV6-3 to TRBJ2-3, with D perhaps TRBD1 (5 bases). V gave up 2 bases and J gave up 1 base, with 10 bases separating them. This CDR3 spans 15 amino acids. CDR1 is MNHEY and CDR2 is SVGEGT in the germline V gene. The CDR3 nucleotides are TGTGCCAGCAGTTACGGCAGGACACGCACAGATACGCAGTATTTT. It translates to CASSYGRTRTDTQYF.

The CDR3 here is CASVDLSLAGRNEQFF. CDR3 bases: TGTGCCAGCGTGGACTTGTCTTTAGCGGGACGCAATGAGCAGTTCTTC. The rearrangement links TRBV28 to TRBJ2-1; 8 nucleotides align to TRBD2. The ends lost 8 bases at V and 6 bases at J; junction bases unmatched: 15. Germline V gene lookup returns CDR1 MDHEN and CDR2 SYDVKM. The CDR3 has 16 residues.

This clonotype was counted between two and nine times. The chain is built from TRBV4-3 and TRBJ2-3; D may be TRBD1 or TRBD2 (5 bases each). This CDR3 contains 16 residues. Germline lookup yields CDR1 LGHNA and CDR2 YSLEER. V was trimmed by 1 base and J by 6 bases, leaving 17 bases between them. The CDR3 region has the DNA TGCGCCAGCAGCCAAGCAACACCGGGACCACAGGATACGCAGTATTTT. Translating gives CASSQATPGPQDTQYF.

The table lists this clonotype with many counts. The chain combines TRBV14 with TRBJ2-3; D uncertain. The CDR3 extends over 17 amino acids. Trimming removed 0 bases from V and 1 base from J, with 14 bases in between. Germline lookup yields CDR1 SGHDN and CDR2 FVKESK. This chain's CDR3 is CASSQDLRLSGTDTQYF. The DNA for the CDR3 is TGTGCCAGCAGCCAAGATCTACGACTTTCGGGCACAGATACGCAGTATTTT.

This clonotype showed up just a few times. The genes are TRBV6-4 and TRBJ2-3, with TRBD2 identical over 7 bases. After removal of 3 bases from V and 4 bases from J, the junction contained 7 bases not matched to a gene. Germline V gene lookup returns CDR1 MRHNA and CDR2 SNTAGT. CDR3 length equals 15 residues. The CDR3 DNA sequence: TGTGCCAGCAGTGAGGGAAGCGGGGAGGCAGATACGCAGTATTTT. This sequence encodes CASSEGSGEADTQYF.

The table lists this clonotype with a few counts. The chain is built from TRBV20-1 and TRBJ1-5; 7 nucleotides agree with TRBD1. The CDR3 consists of 15 residues. Trimming cost V 0 bases and J 7 bases; bases outside gene matches: 9. The germline CDR1 and CDR2 sequences are DFQATT and SNEGSKA (reference sequence). CDR3 residues: CSARDRRQGQQPQHF. For the CDR3, the DNA is TGCAGTGCTAGAGATCGTAGGCAGGGACAGCAGCCCCAGCATTTT.

This clonotype was counted between two and nine times. This sequence joins TRBV29-1 and TRBJ2-1; tentatively, D is TRBD1 (5 bases). Germline CDR1 SQVTM, CDR2 ANQGSEA. The CDR3 runs to 14 residues. The ends were cut back, 6 bases at V and 5 bases at J, with 17 bases in the middle. CDR3 amino acids: CSVESRGNHNEQFF. CDR3 bases: TGCAGCGTCGAGAGTAGGGGAAACCACAATGAGCAGTTCTTC.

There are many counts of this clonotype. The V and J genes are TRBV19 and TRBJ2-7; TRBD2 agrees at 11 bases. The V and J ends lost 3 bases and 7 bases, in that order; junction bases with no gene match: 5. The CDR3 has 14 residues. Germline values: CDR1 LNHDA, CDR2 SQIVND (reference sequence). For the CDR3, the DNA is TGTGCCAGTAGTATGACTAGCGGGAAGGGAGAGCAGTACTTC. Its protein product is CASSMTSGKGEQYF.